Reported below is one TCR beta chain. This clone is medium-sized (0.01 to 0.1%) in terms of sample share. Its recognized antigen is unknown. Per-base qualities were not stored, and no clone one base away is much larger. The junction carries 8 bases between V and J, which are trimmed by 3 bases and 3 bases respectively. Looking up the germline V gene yields CDR1 LGHNT and CDR2 FRNRAP. From the cysteine up to the phenylalanine, the CDR3 has a length of 13 residues. Only the CDR3 region is kept as DNA, spanning 39 bases read in frame from base 1. The record originates from a study of OX40 agonist ivuxolimab in advanced cancers. With respect to the entire study: The costimulatory receptor OX40 (CD134) was targeted by ivuxolimab, a fully human IgG2 agonistic monoclonal antibody. Peripheral TCRbeta sequencing was intended to test whether TCR sequence diversity was altered and clonal T-cell expansion was caused by ivuxolimab. Intravenous ivuxolimab was administered to patients every 2 weeks at six dose levels: 0.01, 0.1, 0.3, 1.5, 3 and 10 mg/kg. The paper covers the monotherapy dose-escalation part of the phase I ivuxolimab trial, which included N of about 56 patients. Three dose-escalation patients achieved partial responses, one with hepatocellular carcinoma and two with cutaneous melanoma. Of the 50 to 55 patients in dose escalation, about 20 had hepatocellular carcinoma, some 15 had melanoma, 9 had renal cell carcinoma and 9 had head and neck cancer. A male proportion of roughly 80% and a mean age of approximately 55 years, ranging from roughly 23 to 80, were recorded for the dose-escalation cohort. Patients were allowed to have had prior anti-PD-1, anti-PD-L1 or anti-CTLA-4 therapy, and approximately 40% of the dose-escalation patients had previously received checkpoint inhibitors.

The trial excluded patients who had a history of autoimmune disease or were on systemic immunosuppression. Peripheral blood for TCR sequencing was drawn from every dose cohort at baseline, at cycle 4 day 1 and at cycle 7 day 1. Samples were obtained from an open-label, multicenter, first-in-human phase I dose-escalation trial of ivuxolimab. Adults with locally advanced or metastatic head and neck squamous cell, hepatocellular, melanoma or renal cell carcinoma were enrolled in the trial. Before TCR sequencing, CD4+ T cells and CD8+ T cells from peripheral blood were sorted into separate populations. Genomic DNA was isolated from the sorted cells so that the TCRbeta CDR3 region could be sequenced. The immunoSEQ Assay was used for sequencing of TCRbeta CDR3 regions. TCRdb's version of the immuneACCESS table is confined to in-frame rearrangements and falls short of the full clone set. An unresolved V gene accounts for under half of the shortfall where checked; the remainder is of unknown origin. This sample gives tens of thousands of clones in total; about 88% of them show up just once. The top ten constitute under 40% of the sample.

Broader findings and caveats from the paper: Clonal expansion of both CD4+ and CD8+ blood T cells was observed from baseline to week 6 at doses 0.1 to 3.0 mg/kg. Low levels of normalized T-cell clonal expansion were also seen in some nonresponding patients. On average, CD8+ T cells showed more expanded clones than CD4+ T cells after ivuxolimab. In the 0.1-3.0 mg/kg groups, partial responders were among the patients with the lowest normalized peripheral clonal expansion, particularly in CD8+ T cells. The antigen specificity of the clonally expanded peripheral T cells was not determined.

The receptor comes from an adult with an advanced solid tumor such as melanoma, head and neck, liver or kidney cancer. In this chain, TRBV12-5 is recombined with TRBJ1-1; no D gene call is confident. The material sequenced was CD4+ or CD8+ T cells sorted from blood, taken in a trial of the OX40 agonist ivuxolimab. The base sequence is TGTGCTAGTGGTTTATGGACTTACACTGAAGCTTTCTTT. Its translation is CASGLWTYTEAFF.